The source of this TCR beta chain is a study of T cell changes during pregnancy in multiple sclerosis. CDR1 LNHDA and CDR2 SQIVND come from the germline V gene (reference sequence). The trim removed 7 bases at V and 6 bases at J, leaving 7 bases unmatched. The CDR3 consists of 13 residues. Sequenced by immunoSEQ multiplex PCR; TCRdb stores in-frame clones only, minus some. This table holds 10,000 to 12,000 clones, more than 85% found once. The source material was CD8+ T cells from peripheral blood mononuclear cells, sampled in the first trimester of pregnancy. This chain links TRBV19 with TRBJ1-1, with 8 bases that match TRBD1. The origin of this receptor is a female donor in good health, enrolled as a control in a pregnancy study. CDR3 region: CASTDRGGPEAFF. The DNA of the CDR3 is TGTGCCAGTACCGACAGGGGAGGACCTGAAGCTTTCTTT.